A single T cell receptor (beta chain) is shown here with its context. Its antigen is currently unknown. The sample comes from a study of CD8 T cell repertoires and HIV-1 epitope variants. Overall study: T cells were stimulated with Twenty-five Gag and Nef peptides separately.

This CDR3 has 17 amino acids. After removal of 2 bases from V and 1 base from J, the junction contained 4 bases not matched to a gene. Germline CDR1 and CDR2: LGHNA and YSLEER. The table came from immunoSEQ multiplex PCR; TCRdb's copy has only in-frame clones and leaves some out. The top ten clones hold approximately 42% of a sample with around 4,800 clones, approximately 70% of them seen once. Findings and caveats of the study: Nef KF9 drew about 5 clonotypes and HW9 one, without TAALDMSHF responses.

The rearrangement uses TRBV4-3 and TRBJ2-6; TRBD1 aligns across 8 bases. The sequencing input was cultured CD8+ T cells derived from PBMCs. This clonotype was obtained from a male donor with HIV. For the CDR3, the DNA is TGCGCCAGCAGCCAAAGACAGGGGAGGTCTGGGGCCAACGTCCTGACTTTC. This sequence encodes CASSQRQGRSGANVLTF.